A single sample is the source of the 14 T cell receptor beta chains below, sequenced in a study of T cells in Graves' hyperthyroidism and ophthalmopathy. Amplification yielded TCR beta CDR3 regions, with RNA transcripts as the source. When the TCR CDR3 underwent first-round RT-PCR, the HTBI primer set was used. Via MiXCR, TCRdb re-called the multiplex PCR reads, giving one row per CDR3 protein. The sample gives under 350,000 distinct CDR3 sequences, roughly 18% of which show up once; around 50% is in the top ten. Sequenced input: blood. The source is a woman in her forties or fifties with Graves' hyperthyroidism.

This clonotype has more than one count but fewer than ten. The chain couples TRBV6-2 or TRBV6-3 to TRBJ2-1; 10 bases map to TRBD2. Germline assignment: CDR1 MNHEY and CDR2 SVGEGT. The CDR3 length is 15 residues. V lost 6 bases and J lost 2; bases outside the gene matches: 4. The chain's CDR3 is CASRGLAYTYNEQFF. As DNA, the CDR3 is TGTGCCAGCAGGGGACTAGCGTATACCTACAATGAGCAGTTCTTC.

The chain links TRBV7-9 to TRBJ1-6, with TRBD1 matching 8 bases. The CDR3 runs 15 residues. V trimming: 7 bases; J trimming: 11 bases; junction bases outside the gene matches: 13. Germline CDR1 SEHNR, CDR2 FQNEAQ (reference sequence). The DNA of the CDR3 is TGTGCCAGCACCGTTAGCCCCGGACAGGGTGCACCCCTCCACTTT. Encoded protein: CASTVSPGQGAPLHF.

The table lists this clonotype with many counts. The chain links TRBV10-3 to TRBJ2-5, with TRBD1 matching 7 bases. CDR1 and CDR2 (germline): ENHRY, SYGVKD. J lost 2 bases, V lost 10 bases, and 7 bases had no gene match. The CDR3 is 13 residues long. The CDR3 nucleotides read TGTGCCACCTCCAGGGGGACACAAGAGACCCAGTACTTC. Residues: CATSRGTQETQYF.

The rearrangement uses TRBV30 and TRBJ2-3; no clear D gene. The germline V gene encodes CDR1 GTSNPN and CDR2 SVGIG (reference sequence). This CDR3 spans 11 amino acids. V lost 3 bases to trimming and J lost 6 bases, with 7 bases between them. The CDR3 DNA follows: TGTGCCTGGAGGCCCGGGGATACGCAGTATTTT. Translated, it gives CAWRPGDTQYF.

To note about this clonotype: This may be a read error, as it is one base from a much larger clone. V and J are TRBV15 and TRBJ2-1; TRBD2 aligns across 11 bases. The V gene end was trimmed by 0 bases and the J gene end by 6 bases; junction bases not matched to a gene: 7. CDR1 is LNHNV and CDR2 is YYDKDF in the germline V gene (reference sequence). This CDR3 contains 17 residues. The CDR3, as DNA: TGTGCCACCAGCAGAGACTTAGCGGGAGGGACCTGCAATGAGCAGTTCTTC. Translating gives CATSRDLAGGTCNEQFF.

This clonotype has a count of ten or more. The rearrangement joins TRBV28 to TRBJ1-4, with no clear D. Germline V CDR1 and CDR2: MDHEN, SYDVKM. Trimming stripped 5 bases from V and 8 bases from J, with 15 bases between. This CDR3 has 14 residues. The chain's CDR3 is CASSHRAGREKLFF. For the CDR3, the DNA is TGTGCCAGCAGTCATCGGGCGGGAAGAGAAAAACTGTTTTTT.

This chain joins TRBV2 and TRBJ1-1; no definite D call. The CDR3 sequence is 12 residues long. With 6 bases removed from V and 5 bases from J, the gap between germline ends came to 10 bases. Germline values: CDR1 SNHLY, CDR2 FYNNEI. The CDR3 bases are TGTGCCAGCAGACTGGAAGTGACTGAAGCTTTCTTT. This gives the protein CASRLEVTEAFF.

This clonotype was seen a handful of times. The CDR3 sequence is CASSFRTGGGETQYF. In nucleotides, the CDR3 is TGTGCCAGCAGTTTCCGTACCGGAGGGGGGGAGACCCAGTACTTC. This chain connects TRBV12-3 or TRBV12-4 to TRBJ2-5; possibly TRBD1 or TRBD2 for D (6 bases each). The V gene lost 3 bases and the J gene lost 5 bases, with 16 bases spanning the gap. The CDR3 loop spans 15 amino acids.

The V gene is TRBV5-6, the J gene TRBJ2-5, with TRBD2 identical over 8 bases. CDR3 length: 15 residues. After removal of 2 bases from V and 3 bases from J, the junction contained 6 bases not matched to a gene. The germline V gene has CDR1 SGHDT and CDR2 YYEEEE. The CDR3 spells CASSLAAGEEETQYF. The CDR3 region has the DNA TGTGCCAGCAGCTTAGCAGCGGGGGAGGAAGAGACCCAGTACTTC.

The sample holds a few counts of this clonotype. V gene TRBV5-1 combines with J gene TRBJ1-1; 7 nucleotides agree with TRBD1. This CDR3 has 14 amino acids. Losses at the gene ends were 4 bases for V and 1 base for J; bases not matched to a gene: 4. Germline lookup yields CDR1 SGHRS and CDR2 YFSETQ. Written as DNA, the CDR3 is TGCGCCAGCAGCCAGGGACAGACGAACACTGAAGCTTTCTTT. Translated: CASSQGQTNTEAFF. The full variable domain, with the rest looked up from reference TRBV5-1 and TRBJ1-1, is KAGVTQTPRYLIKTRGQQVTLSCSPISGHRSVSWYQQTPGQGLQFLFEYFSETQRNKGNFPGRFSGRQFSNSRSEMNVSTLELGDSALYLCASSQGQTNTEAFFGQGTRLTVV.

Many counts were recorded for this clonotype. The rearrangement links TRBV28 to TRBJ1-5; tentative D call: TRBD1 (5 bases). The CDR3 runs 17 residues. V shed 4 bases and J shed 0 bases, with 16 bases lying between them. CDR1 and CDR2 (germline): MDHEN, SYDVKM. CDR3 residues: CASSSPGRLNSNQPQHF. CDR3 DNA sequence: TGTGCCAGCAGTTCCCCAGGGCGTCTCAATAGCAATCAGCCCCAGCATTTT.

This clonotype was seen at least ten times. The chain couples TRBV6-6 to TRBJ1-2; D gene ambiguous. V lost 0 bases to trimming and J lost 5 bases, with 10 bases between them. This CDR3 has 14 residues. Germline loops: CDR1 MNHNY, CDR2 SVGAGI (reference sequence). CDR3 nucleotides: TGTGCCAGCAGTTACTCTGCCGAGGGATATGGCTACACCTTC. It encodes CASSYSAEGYGYTF.

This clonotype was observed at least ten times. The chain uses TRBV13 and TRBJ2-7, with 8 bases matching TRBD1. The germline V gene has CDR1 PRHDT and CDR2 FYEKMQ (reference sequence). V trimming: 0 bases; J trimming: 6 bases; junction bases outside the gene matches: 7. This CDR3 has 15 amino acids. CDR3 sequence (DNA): TGTGCCAGCAGCTTAGGCACAGGGGGATTGGGCGAGCAGTACGTC. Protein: CASSLGTGGLGEQYV.

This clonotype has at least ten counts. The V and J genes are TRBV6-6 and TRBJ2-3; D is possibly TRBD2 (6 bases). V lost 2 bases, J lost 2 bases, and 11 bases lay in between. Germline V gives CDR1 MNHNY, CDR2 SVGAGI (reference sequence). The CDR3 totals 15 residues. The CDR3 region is CASSYGAGLTDTQYF. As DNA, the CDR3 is TGTGCCAGCAGTTACGGGGCGGGACTCACAGATACGCAGTATTTT.